One and the same sample provided the 29 T cell receptor beta chains below, sequenced in a study of T-cell reconstitution after alpha-beta-depleted transplantation in children. TCRbeta library construction was performed incorporating unique molecular identifiers. In TCRdb, the PCR reads were re-called with MiXCR into one record per CDR3 protein. The sample records over 150,000 distinct CDR3 sequences, about 6.8% being singletons. Sequenced here: PBMCs from the stem cell graft donor, sampled from the stem cell graft. All receptors come from a human donor who donated a stem cell graft to a child with Wiskott-Aldrich syndrome.

This clonotype has ten or more counts. The V call is TRBV29-1, the J call TRBJ1-1, with D unresolved. The V end was cut by 5 bases, the J end by 1 base, with 5 bases between. Germline V lookup: CDR1 SQVTM, CDR2 ANQGSEA. CDR3 length equals 11 residues. CDR3 sequence reads: CSVIPNTEAFF. As DNA, the CDR3 is TGCAGCGTTATTCCGAACACTGAAGCTTTCTTT.

This clonotype was observed at least ten times. The V and J genes are TRBV27 and TRBJ1-2, with 7 bases lining up with TRBD1. Unmatched junction bases numbered 5, after V lost 7 bases and J lost 6 bases. The CDR3 consists of 12 residues. Germline assignment: CDR1 MNHEY and CDR2 SMNVEV (reference sequence). The chain's CDR3 is CASTDRVNGYTF. The CDR3 region has the DNA TGTGCCAGCACTGACAGGGTGAATGGCTACACCTTC.

V usage is TRBV7-7 and J usage is TRBJ2-1; 7 bases fit TRBD1. Per the germline V gene, CDR1 is SSHAT and CDR2 is FNYEAQ (reference sequence). After removal of 5 bases from V and 3 bases from J, the junction contained 4 bases not matched to a gene. The CDR3 extends over 14 amino acids. CDR3 nucleotide sequence: TGTGCCAGCAGCCTCGGACAGGACTACAATGAGCAGTTCTTC. Its protein is CASSLGQDYNEQFF.

This clonotype has ten or more counts. V and J are TRBV29-1 and TRBJ2-3, with D unclear. V was trimmed by 3 bases and J by 2 bases, leaving 3 bases between them. CDR1 and CDR2 (germline): SQVTM, ANQGSEA. The CDR3 contains 11 residues. Here the CDR3 reads CSVDYTDTQYF. CDR3 coding DNA: TGCAGCGTTGATTACACAGATACGCAGTATTTT.

This clonotype was recorded at least ten times. The chain recombines TRBV20-1 with TRBJ1-5; D may be TRBD1 (6 bases). The CDR3 consists of 13 residues. Germline lookup yields CDR1 DFQATT and CDR2 SNEGSKA (reference sequence). The ends were cut back, 7 bases at V and 2 bases at J, with 12 bases in the middle. The DNA of the CDR3 is TGCAGTGGTTACGGGGGCCGCAATCAGCCCCAGCATTTT. It specifies CSGYGGRNQPQHF.

There are many counts of this clonotype. The chain links TRBV5-1 to TRBJ1-2; TRBD1 might be the D (5 bases). V lost 5 bases and J lost 6, with 11 bases in between. Germline values: CDR1 SGHRS, CDR2 YFSETQ. The CDR3 has 12 amino acids. This CDR3 is CASRLTADGYTF. The CDR3 DNA reads TGCGCCAGCAGACTGACAGCGGATGGCTACACCTTC.

The J gene is TRBJ1-5, the V gene TRBV12-3 or TRBV12-4, with D possibly being TRBD1 (6 bases). Trimming took off 2 bases at V and 1 base at J, with 9 bases between the two ends. CDR3 length: 15 residues. CDR3 amino acids: CASSLRTVSNQPQHF. CDR3 bases: TGTGCCAGCAGTTTAAGGACAGTAAGCAATCAGCCCCAGCATTTT.

The table lists this clonotype with many counts. This chain links TRBV6-5 with TRBJ2-7; 7 bases map to TRBD1. The V and J ends lost 4 bases and 7 bases, in that order; junction bases with no gene match: 19. The CDR3 is 17 residues long. Germline values: CDR1 MNHEY, CDR2 SVGAGI. The CDR3 DNA reads TGTGCCAGCAGTTCCCCACTCGGTCGAGGGGGCGGAAATGAGCAGTACTTC. This gives the protein CASSSPLGRGGGNEQYF.

V is TRBV7-9 and J is TRBJ1-1; TRBD1 is a possible D gene (6 bases). CDR3 length equals 14 residues. CDR1 and CDR2 from the germline V gene are SEHNR and FQNEAQ (reference sequence). The V gene lost 5 bases and the J gene lost 6 bases, with 16 bases spanning the gap. CDR3 in amino acids: CASSERTDTPEAFF. The CDR3 DNA reads TGTGCCAGCAGCGAGCGGACAGACACCCCTGAAGCTTTCTTT.

In this sample, this clonotype turned up many times. The chain employs TRBV7-9 and TRBJ1-1; D perhaps matches TRBD1 (6 bases). V lost 0 bases and J 2 bases, leaving 10 bases between the germline ends. Germline V gene sequence: CDR1 SEHNR, CDR2 FQNEAQ (reference sequence). This CDR3 comprises 15 residues. The CDR3 sequence: CASSLAMGANTEAFF. The DNA of the CDR3 is TGTGCCAGCAGCTTAGCGATGGGGGCCAACACTGAAGCTTTCTTT.

This clonotype appeared many times. The chain is built from TRBV6-4 and TRBJ2-7, with TRBD2 as a possible D gene (7 bases). V gave up 3 bases and J gave up 7 bases, with 13 bases separating them. The CDR3 spans 13 residues. Germline CDR1 is MRHNA and CDR2 is SNTAGT. The CDR3 protein is CASSEQQGGEQYF. In DNA form, the CDR3 reads TGTGCCAGCAGTGAACAACAGGGAGGGGAGCAGTACTTC.

This clonotype was detected a few times. This rearrangement joins TRBV10-3 to TRBJ2-7; possibly TRBD2 for D (6 bases). Looked up from germline, CDR1 is ENHRY and CDR2 is SYGVKD. V was trimmed by 6 bases and J by 3 bases, leaving 15 bases between them. This CDR3 region has 14 residues. CDR3 sequence (DNA): TGTGCCATCAGCGCGGGACTGATTCTCTACGAGCAGTACTTC. Translated: CAISAGLILYEQYF.

This clonotype was recorded many times. The chain carries TRBV29-1 and TRBJ2-7; no reliable D call. V lost 5 bases and J 1 base, leaving 12 bases between the germline ends. Germline lookup yields CDR1 SQVTM and CDR2 ANQGSEA. This CDR3 has 13 residues. The CDR3 DNA follows: TGCAGCGTTCCTGACCCCATTTCCTACGAGCAGTACTTC. It yields the protein CSVPDPISYEQYF.

This clonotype has ten or more counts. The gene calls are TRBV6-5 and TRBJ2-1, with unresolved D. V was trimmed by 0 bases and J by 3 bases, leaving 6 bases between them. Germline values: CDR1 MNHEY, CDR2 SVGAGI. The CDR3 loop spans 14 amino acids. DNA for the CDR3: TGTGCCAGCAGTTACTCGAGGATCTACAATGAGCAGTTCTTC. Translating it yields CASSYSRIYNEQFF.

There are a few counts of this clonotype. V gene TRBV3-1 combines with J gene TRBJ2-2; 8 nucleotides match TRBD2. V gave up 1 base and J gave up 0 bases; unmatched junction bases: 7. This CDR3 has 18 residues. CDR1 is LGHDT and CDR2 is YNNKEL in the germline V gene (reference sequence). CDR3 nucleotides: TGTGCCAGCAGCCAAGTTCTTAGCGGGGACGCGAACACCGGGGAGCTGTTTTTT. The encoded protein is CASSQVLSGDANTGELFF.

This clonotype was seen at least ten times. The J gene is TRBJ2-7, the V gene TRBV24-1; 7 bases line up with TRBD1. CDR1 and CDR2 from the germline V gene are KGHDR and SFDVKD. V dropped 4 bases and J dropped 3; count of bases not matched to a gene: 11. The CDR3 consists of 16 residues. The DNA for the CDR3 is TGTGCCACCAGTGACCGCCCCGGGACAGAAATCTACGAGCAGTACTTC. Translation: CATSDRPGTEIYEQYF.

This clonotype has at least ten counts. The chain joins TRBV5-1 to TRBJ1-6, with D tentatively TRBD1 (6 bases). Germline-derived CDR1 and CDR2 are SGHRS and YFSETQ. V was pared by 4 bases and J by 7 bases, with 15 bases between. This CDR3 contains 15 residues. CDR3 sequence (DNA): TGCGCCAGCAGCATATTAGGGGGTATCAATTCACCCCTCCACTTT. Its protein product is CASSILGGINSPLHF.

This clonotype was seen repeatedly, ten times or more. In nucleotides, the CDR3 is TGTGCCAGCAGTGACGCACTAATATTCAGGGACAGCTCCTACGAGCAGTACTTC. Translated, it gives CASSDALIFRDSSYEQYF. The chain is built from TRBV11-1 and TRBJ2-7; TRBD1 matches 7 bases. This CDR3 contains 18 residues. Per germline, CDR1 SGHAT and CDR2 FQDESV (reference sequence). The V segment lost 6 bases and the J segment 0 bases; nucleotides outside the gene matches: 17.

This clonotype was detected many times. V and J are TRBV6-5 and TRBJ1-2; 7 bases are shared with TRBD1. With 4 bases clipped from V and 4 bases from J, the junction kept 9 bases outside the gene matches. The CDR3 loop spans 15 amino acids. Germline CDR1 MNHEY, CDR2 SVGAGI. CDR3 in DNA: TGTGCCAGCAGTTCCCCGGGACAGACCATCTATGGCTACACCTTC. Its protein is CASSSPGQTIYGYTF.

This clonotype was seen repeatedly, ten times or more. V gene TRBV12-3 or TRBV12-4 combines with J gene TRBJ2-7; TRBD2 agrees at 12 bases. Unmatched junction bases numbered 10, after V lost 6 bases and J lost 4 bases. There are 16 residues in the CDR3. The chain's CDR3 is CASSPPGLAGGYEQYF. The CDR3 region has the DNA TGTGCCAGCAGCCCCCCTGGGCTAGCGGGAGGGTACGAGCAGTACTTC.

This clonotype was found many times. The rearrangement links TRBV12-3 or TRBV12-4 to TRBJ2-6; D is uncertain. The V end was cut by 7 bases, the J end by 2 bases, with 15 bases between. The CDR3 extends over 16 amino acids. The CDR3 DNA reads as TGTGCCAGCACCCCTAACTTGGCTACTGGGGCCAACGTCCTGACTTTC. Translation: CASTPNLATGANVLTF.

This clonotype was seen ten or more times. The V call is TRBV3-1, the J call TRBJ2-1; D not resolved. In germline, CDR1 is LGHDT, CDR2 YNNKEL (reference sequence). Trimming removed 1 base from V and 4 bases from J, with 11 bases in between. The CDR3 length is 15 residues. The CDR3 DNA is TGTGCCAGCAGCCAAGGAACGGATAGATACAATGAGCAGTTCTTC. This gives the protein CASSQGTDRYNEQFF.

The chain carries TRBV18 and TRBJ2-1; 7 bases align to TRBD1. CDR1 KGHSH and CDR2 LQKENI come from the germline V gene. Unmatched junction bases numbered 7, after V lost 6 bases and J lost 5 bases. CDR3 size: 14 residues. The CDR3 sequence: CASSLGQAHNEQFF. The CDR3 DNA is TGTGCCAGCTCCCTCGGACAGGCTCACAATGAGCAGTTCTTC.

This clonotype occurred many times. The chain links TRBV5-1 to TRBJ2-3, with 10 positions matching TRBD1. CDR1 is SGHRS and CDR2 is YFSETQ in the germline V gene. The CDR3 has 17 amino acids. After removal of 4 bases from V and 2 bases from J, the junction contained 10 bases not matched to a gene. The DNA of the CDR3 is TGCGCCAGCAGCAAACGCGGGACAGGGGTTCCCACAGATACGCAGTATTTT. Protein: CASSKRGTGVPTDTQYF.

The chain links TRBV4-3 to TRBJ1-1; no clear D. The V end lost 7 bases, the J end lost 6 bases, and 15 bases lay between the germline ends. The CDR3 is 13 residues long. Germline V gene sequence: CDR1 LGHNA, CDR2 YSLEER. CDR3 protein: CASTEILGSEAFF. The CDR3 DNA reads as TGCGCCAGCACCGAGATTTTGGGATCTGAAGCTTTCTTT.

This clonotype was seen at least ten times. The chain carries TRBV5-1 and TRBJ1-1; a possible D gene is TRBD1 (6 bases). CDR1 is SGHRS, CDR2 YFSETQ, per germline. V lost 4 bases, J lost 3 bases, and 10 bases lay in between. The CDR3 spans 13 residues. CDR3 in amino acids: CASSIAGDTEAFF. The CDR3 DNA reads TGCGCCAGCAGCATCGCAGGGGACACTGAAGCTTTCTTT.

This clonotype was observed at least ten times. The chain uses TRBV6-4 and TRBJ2-1; TRBD2 is a possible D gene (7 bases). Germline CDR1 MRHNA, CDR2 SNTAGT. With 2 bases removed from V and 9 bases from J, the gap between germline ends came to 17 bases. The CDR3 has 15 residues. CDR3 protein: CASSDVGGGQGEQFF. The CDR3 DNA is TGTGCCAGCAGTGACGTTGGCGGGGGCCAGGGTGAGCAGTTCTTC.

This clonotype was observed many times. V is TRBV11-1 and J is TRBJ2-5; a weak D match, TRBD1 (6 bases). V dropped 5 bases and J dropped 1 base, with 26 bases sitting between them. The CDR3 extends over 19 amino acids. Germline CDR1 reads SGHAT; CDR2 reads FQDESV (reference sequence). CDR3 nucleotide sequence: TGTGCCAGCAGCCCAAGAACCAGAAGTAACAGGGTAGGCCAAGAGACCCAGTACTTC. Amino acids: CASSPRTRSNRVGQETQYF.

This clonotype was found many times. The gene calls are TRBV5-1 and TRBJ1-5; perhaps TRBD1 as D (6 bases). This CDR3 is built from 15 residues. Germline V lookup: CDR1 SGHRS, CDR2 YFSETQ. V dropped 2 bases and J dropped 0 bases, with 9 bases sitting between them. CDR3 residues: CASSFGGLSNQPQHF. CDR3 DNA sequence: TGCGCCAGCAGCTTTGGGGGGCTTAGCAATCAGCCCCAGCATTTT.